The present T cell receptor (beta chain) was sequenced within a study of T-cell reconstitution after alpha-beta-depleted transplantation in children. Study-wide results and caveats: Some patients' high day-60 TCRbeta diversity was attributed to recipient cells surviving conditioning. Expanded graft clones, several hundred of them, were reportedly the source of alpha-beta T cells about two months after transplant. Newly produced T cells mostly accounted for T-cell counts and diversity one year post-transplant.

V shed 2 bases, J shed 8 bases, and the junction held 2 bases outside the gene matches. In germline, CDR1 is SGHTA, CDR2 FQGTGA. The CDR3 loop spans 12 amino acids. Researchers prepared the TCRbeta library using unique molecular identifiers, the study reports. TCRdb recomputed calls from the PCR reads with MiXCR, one row per CDR3 protein. The table lists almost 250,000 distinct CDR3 sequences, roughly 23% of them singletons, with 2% to 3% in the top ten. As for this clonotype: The antigen is not known.

This material consisted of PBMCs, taken before TCRalphabeta/CD19-depleted stem cell transplant. This chain links TRBV7-3 with TRBJ2-7; 8 bases are shared with TRBD1. The TCR comes from a girl aged 2 to 10 with Fanconi anemia, due to receive a stem cell transplant. This CDR3 is CASSLGQGKQYF. The CDR3 nucleotides are TGTGCCAGCAGCTTAGGACAGGGAAAGCAGTACTTC. The whole variable domain, remainder taken from reference TRBV7-3 and TRBJ2-7, is GAGVSQTPSNKVTEKGKYVELRCDPISGHTALYWYRQSLGQGPEFLIYFQGTGAADDSGLPNDRFFAVRPEGSVSTLKIQRTERGDSAVYLCASSLGQGKQYFGPGTRLTVT.